This paragraph covers one T cell receptor beta chain sequence. Its antigen remains unidentified. TCRdb keeps only in-frame clones here, not all; method: immunoSEQ multiplex PCR. The table shows some 130,000 clones, with around nine tenths occurring only once. The data were obtained in a study of T cell responses to AZD1222 COVID-19 vaccine. The CDR3 is 13 amino acids. Per the germline V gene, CDR1 is GTSNPN and CDR2 is SVGIG (reference sequence). Trimming took 0 bases from V and 3 from J, leaving 8 bases between them. Overall study findings and caveats: Every sample of the repertoires postdated the peak T cell response. Among those given AZD1222, only five to seven were seropositive at baseline.

The V gene is TRBV30, the J gene TRBJ1-2, with TRBD1 as a possible D gene (6 bases). This sample comprised peripheral blood, obtained on day 0 of AZD1222 vaccination. The receptor was derived from an adult in good health. The CDR3 nucleotides are TGTGCCTGGAGTGTAGGGGGACACTATGGCTACACCTTC. This codes for CAWSVGGHYGYTF.